Included here is one TCR beta chain sequence, with context. The data are from a study of blood T cells in healthy people across ages. For the second PCR, which ran for about 7 to 11 cycles, a sample-barcoded 5' primer and a J-beta primer mix were used. A 12-random-nucleotide template-switch adaptor tagged each cDNA molecule. TCRdb independently ran MiXCR on the 5' RACE reads; one entry per CDR3 protein. The data contain approximately 1.5 million distinct CDR3 sequences, 35% to 45% of them singletons. The germline V and J ends were trimmed by 1 base and 4 bases, with 17 bases remaining between them. The CDR3 has 17 amino acids. Germline assignment: CDR1 LGHNA and CDR2 YSLEER.

The source of this sequence is a young woman in good health. The material sequenced was blood. This rearrangement joins TRBV4-3 to TRBJ2-1; D may be TRBD1 or TRBD2 (6 bases each). The CDR3 bases are TGCGCCAGCAGCCAAGGGCTGGAACCGGGGGCTTACAATGAGCAGTTCTTC. It translates to CASSQGLEPGAYNEQFF.